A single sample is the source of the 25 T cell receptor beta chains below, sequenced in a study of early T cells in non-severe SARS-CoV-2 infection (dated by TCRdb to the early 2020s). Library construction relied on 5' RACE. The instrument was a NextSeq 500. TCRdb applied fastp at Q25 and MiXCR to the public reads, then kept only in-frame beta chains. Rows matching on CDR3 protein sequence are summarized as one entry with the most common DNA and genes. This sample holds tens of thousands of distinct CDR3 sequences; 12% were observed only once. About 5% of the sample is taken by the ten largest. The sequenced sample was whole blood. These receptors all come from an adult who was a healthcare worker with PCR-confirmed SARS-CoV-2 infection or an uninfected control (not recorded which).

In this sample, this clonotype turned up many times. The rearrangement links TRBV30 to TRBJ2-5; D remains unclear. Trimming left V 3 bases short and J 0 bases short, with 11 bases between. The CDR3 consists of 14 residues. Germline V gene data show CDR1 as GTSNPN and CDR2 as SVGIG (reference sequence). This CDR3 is CAWSQGGHQETQYF. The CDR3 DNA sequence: TGTGCCTGGAGCCAAGGCGGCCACCAAGAGACCCAGTACTTC.

CDR3 bases: TGTGCCAGCAGCGTTGGGGAGACTAGCGGGAAAAATGAGCAGTTCTTC. Translation gives CASSVGETSGKNEQFF. This chain links TRBV9 with TRBJ2-1, with 11 bases fitting TRBD2. The CDR3 has 16 residues. In germline, CDR1 is SGDLS, CDR2 YYNGEE. With V trimmed by 2 bases and J by 7 bases, 8 bases remained unmatched.

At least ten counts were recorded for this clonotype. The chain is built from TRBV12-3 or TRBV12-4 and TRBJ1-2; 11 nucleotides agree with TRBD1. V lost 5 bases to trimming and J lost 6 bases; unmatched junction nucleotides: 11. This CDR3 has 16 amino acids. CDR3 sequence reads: CASSPAHRTGGNGYTF. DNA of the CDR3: TGTGCCAGCAGTCCAGCCCACCGGACAGGGGGCAATGGCTACACCTTC.

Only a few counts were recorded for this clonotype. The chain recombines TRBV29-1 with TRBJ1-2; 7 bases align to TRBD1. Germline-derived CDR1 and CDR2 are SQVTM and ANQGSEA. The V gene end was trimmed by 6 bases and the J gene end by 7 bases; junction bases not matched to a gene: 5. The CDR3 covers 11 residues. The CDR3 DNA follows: TGCAGCGTGGTGACAGGGAGTGGCTACACCTTC. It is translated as CSVVTGSGYTF.

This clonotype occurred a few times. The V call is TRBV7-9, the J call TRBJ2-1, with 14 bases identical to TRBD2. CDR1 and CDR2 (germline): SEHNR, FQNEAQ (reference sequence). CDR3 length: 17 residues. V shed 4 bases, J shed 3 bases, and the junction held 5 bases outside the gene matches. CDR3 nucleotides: TGTGCCAGCAGCTCCGGGACTAGCGGGAGCCTCTACAATGAGCAGTTCTTC. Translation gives CASSSGTSGSLYNEQFF. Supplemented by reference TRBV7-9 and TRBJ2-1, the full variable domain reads DTGVSQNPRHKITKRGQNVTFRCDPISEHNRLYWYRQTLGQGPEFLTYFQNEAQLEKSRLLSDRFSAERPKGSFSTLEIQRTEQGDSAMYLCASSSGTSGSLYNEQFFGPGTRLTVL.

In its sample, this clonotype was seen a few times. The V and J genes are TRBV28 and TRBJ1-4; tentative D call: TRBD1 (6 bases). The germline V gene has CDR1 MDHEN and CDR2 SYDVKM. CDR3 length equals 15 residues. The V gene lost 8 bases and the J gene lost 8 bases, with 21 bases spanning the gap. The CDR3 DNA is TGTGCCAGCCGCTACGAGGGGGGCTTGGGAGAAAAACTGTTTTTT. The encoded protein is CASRYEGGLGEKLFF.

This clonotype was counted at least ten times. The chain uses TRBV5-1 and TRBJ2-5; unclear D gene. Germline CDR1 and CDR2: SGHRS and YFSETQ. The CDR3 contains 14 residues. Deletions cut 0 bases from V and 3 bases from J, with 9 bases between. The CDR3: CASSLGELKETQYF. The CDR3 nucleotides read TGCGCCAGCAGCTTGGGGGAACTAAAAGAGACCCAGTACTTC.

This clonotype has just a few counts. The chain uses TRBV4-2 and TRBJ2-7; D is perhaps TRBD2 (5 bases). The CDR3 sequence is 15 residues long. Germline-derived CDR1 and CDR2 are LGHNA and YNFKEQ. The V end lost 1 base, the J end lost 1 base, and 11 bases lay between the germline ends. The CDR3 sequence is CASSQGRTGSYEQYF. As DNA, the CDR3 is TGTGCCAGCAGCCAAGGGAGGACGGGGTCCTACGAGCAGTACTTC.

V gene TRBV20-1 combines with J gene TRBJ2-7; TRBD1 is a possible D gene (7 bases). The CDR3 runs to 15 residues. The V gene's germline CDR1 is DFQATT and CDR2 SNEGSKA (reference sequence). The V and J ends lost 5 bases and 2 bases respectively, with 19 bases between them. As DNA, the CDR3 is TGCAGTGCTGTTCCCAGGGGGAGGAGTCCCTACGAGCAGTACTTC. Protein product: CSAVPRGRSPYEQYF.

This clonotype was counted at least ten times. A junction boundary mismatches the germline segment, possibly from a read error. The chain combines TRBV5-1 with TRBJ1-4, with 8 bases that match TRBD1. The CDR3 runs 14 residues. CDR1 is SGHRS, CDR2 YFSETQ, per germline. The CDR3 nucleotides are TGCGCCAGCAGCCTTGGGACAGGCCATGAAGAACTGTTTTTT. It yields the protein CASSLGTGHEELFF.

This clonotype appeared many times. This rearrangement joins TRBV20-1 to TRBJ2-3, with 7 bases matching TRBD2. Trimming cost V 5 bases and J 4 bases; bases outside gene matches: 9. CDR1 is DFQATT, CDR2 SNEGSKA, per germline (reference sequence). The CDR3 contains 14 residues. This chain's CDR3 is CSARTREGPDTQYF. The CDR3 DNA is TGCAGTGCTCGGACTAGAGAGGGCCCAGATACGCAGTATTTT.

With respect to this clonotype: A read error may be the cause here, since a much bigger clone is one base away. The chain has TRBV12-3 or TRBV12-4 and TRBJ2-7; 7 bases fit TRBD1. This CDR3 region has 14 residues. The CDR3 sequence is CASSPMTGSYKQYF. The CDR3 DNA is TGTGCCAGCAGTCCGATGACAGGGTCCTACAAGCAGTACTTC.

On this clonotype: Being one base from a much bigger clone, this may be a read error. In nucleotides, the CDR3 is TGTGCCAGTAGTATAGGGGCAGGGGCAGCAGATACGCAGTATTTT. Amino acid sequence: CASSIGAGAADTQYF. V gene TRBV19 combines with J gene TRBJ2-3; tentatively, D is TRBD1 (6 bases). This CDR3 spans 15 amino acids. Germline V lookup: CDR1 LNHDA, CDR2 SQIVND (reference sequence). Trimming stripped 1 base from V and 4 bases from J, with 12 bases between.

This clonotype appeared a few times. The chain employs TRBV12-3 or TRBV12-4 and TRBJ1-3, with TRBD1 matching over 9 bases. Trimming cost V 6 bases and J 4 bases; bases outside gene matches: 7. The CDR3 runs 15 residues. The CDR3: CASSPGDRAGNTIYF. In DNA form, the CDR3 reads TGTGCCAGCAGCCCTGGGGACAGGGCCGGAAACACCATATATTTT.

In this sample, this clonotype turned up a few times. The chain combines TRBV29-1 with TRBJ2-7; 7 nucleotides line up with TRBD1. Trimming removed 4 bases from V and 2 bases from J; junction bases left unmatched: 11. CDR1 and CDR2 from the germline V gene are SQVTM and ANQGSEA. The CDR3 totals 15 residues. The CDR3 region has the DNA TGCAGCGTTGTGGGTGGGACAGAAAGACCCTACGAGCAGTACTTC. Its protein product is CSVVGGTERPYEQYF.

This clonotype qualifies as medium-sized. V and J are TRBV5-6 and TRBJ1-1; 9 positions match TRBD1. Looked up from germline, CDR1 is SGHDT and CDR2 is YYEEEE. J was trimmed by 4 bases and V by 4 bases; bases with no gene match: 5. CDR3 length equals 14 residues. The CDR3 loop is CASSLYRGPTEAFF. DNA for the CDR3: TGTGCCAGCAGCCTCTACAGGGGGCCCACTGAAGCTTTCTTT.

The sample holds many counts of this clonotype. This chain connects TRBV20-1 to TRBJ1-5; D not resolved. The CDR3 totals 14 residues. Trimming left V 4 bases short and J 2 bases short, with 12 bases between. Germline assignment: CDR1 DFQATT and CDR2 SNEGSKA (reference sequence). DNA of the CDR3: TGCAGTGCTACCCCCGGCGGGGGCAATCAGCCCCAGCATTTT. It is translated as CSATPGGGNQPQHF.

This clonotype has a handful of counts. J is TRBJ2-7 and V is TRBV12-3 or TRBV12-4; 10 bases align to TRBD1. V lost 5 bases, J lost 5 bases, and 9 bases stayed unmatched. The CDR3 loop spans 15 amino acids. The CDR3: CASSPGQGVPNEQYF. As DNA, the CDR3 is TGTGCCAGCAGTCCAGGACAGGGGGTACCTAACGAGCAGTACTTC.

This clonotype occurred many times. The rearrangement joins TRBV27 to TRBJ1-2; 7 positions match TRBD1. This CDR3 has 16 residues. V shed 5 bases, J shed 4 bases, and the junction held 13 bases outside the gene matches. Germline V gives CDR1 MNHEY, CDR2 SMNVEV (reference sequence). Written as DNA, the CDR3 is TGTGCCAGCAGTCCCCGGGACAGAATTAGGGGCTATGGCTACACCTTC. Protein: CASSPRDRIRGYGYTF.

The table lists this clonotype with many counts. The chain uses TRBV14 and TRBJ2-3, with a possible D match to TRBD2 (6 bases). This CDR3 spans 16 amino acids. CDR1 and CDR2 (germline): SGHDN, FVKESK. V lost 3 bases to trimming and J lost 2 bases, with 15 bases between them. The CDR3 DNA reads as TGTGCCAGCAGCCACAAAATTAGCGGAGACACAGATACGCAGTATTTT. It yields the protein CASSHKISGDTDTQYF. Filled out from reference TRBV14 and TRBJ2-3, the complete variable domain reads EAGVTQFPSHSVIEKGQTVTLRCDPISGHDNLYWYRRVMGKEIKFLLHFVKESKQDESGMPNNRFLAERTGGTYSTLKVQPAELEDSGVYFCASSHKISGDTDTQYFGPGTRLTVL.

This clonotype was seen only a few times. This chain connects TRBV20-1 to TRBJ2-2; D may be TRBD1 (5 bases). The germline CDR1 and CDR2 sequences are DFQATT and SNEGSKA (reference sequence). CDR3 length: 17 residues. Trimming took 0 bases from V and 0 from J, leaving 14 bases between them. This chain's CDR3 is CSARECTGPSNTGELFF. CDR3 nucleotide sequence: TGCAGTGCTAGAGAATGTACAGGACCATCGAACACCGGGGAGCTGTTTTTT.

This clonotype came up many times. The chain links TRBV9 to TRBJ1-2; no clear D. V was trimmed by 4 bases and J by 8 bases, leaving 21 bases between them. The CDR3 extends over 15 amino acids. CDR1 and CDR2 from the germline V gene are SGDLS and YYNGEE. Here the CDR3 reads CASSPQGRGISGYTF. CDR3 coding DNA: TGTGCCAGCAGCCCGCAAGGCCGGGGAATCAGCGGCTACACCTTC. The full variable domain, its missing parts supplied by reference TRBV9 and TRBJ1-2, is DSGVTQTPKHLITATGQRVTLRCSPRSGDLSVYWYQQSLDQGLQFLIQYYNGEERAKGNILERFSAQQFPDLHSELNLSSLELGDSALYFCASSPQGRGISGYTFGSGTRLTVV.

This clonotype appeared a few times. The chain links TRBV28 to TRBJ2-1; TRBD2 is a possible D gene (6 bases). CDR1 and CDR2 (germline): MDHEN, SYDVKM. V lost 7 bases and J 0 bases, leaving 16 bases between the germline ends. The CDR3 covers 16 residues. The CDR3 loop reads CASTGGGKGSYNEQFF. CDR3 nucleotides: TGTGCCAGCACCGGCGGCGGGAAAGGCTCCTACAATGAGCAGTTCTTC.

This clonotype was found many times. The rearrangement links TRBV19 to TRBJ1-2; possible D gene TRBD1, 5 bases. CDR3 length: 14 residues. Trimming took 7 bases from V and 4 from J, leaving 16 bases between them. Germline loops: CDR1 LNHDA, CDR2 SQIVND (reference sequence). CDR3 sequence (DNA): TGTGCCAGTACCTTACTGGGGCTCGGCTATGGCTACACCTTC. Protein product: CASTLLGLGYGYTF.

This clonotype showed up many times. The CDR3 region has the DNA TGCGCCAGCAGCTCCTCACCCGAGTACGAGCAGTACTTC. This codes for CASSSSPEYEQYF. The genes are TRBV5-1 and TRBJ2-7; no firm D call. Germline V gene data show CDR1 as SGHRS and CDR2 as YFSETQ. The CDR3 runs 13 residues. Trimming shortened V by 3 bases and J by 4 bases, and 11 bases separated the two germline ends.